This T cell receptor beta chain was sequenced during a study of OX40 agonist ivuxolimab in advanced cancers. The data were produced by immunoSEQ multiplex PCR, yet TCRdb's version contains in-frame clones alone and is incomplete. The table has fewer than 75,000 clones, roughly 90% seen once. This clone was recorded once. Germline assignment: CDR1 SNHLY and CDR2 FYNNEI. The CDR3 loop spans 13 amino acids. V dropped 8 bases and J dropped 7; count of bases not matched to a gene: 5. This rearrangement joins TRBV2 to TRBJ1-2, with TRBD1 identical over 12 bases. The origin of this receptor is an adult with an advanced solid tumor such as melanoma, head and neck, liver or kidney cancer. Source: CD4+ or CD8+ T cells sorted from blood, taken in a trial of the OX40 agonist ivuxolimab. CDR3 bases: TGTGCCAGCGAGGGACAGGGGGCTTTTGGCTACACCTTC. Encoded protein: CASEGQGAFGYTF.